This T cell receptor beta chain was profiled in a study of memory CD4+ T cells and cytomegalovirus serostatus. The sort gate was single viable CD3+CD4+CD8-CD45RO+ cells for memory CD4+ T cells. The J segment lost 1 base and the V segment lost 4 bases, leaving 0 bases of the junction unmatched. This CDR3 region has 14 residues. Germline CDR1 reads KGHSH; CDR2 reads LQKENI. Clones were sequenced by immunoSEQ multiplex PCR, and TCRdb holds only the in-frame ones, with some missing. The sample lists about 59,000 clones, about 81% occurring once. The V and J genes are TRBV18 and TRBJ2-2; 7 bases are a match to TRBD1. Sample: memory CD4+ T cells from blood. The clonotype originates from an adult in good health and CMV-seronegative. The CDR3 spells CASSRTGNTGELFF. The DNA of the CDR3 is TGTGCCAGCTCACGGACAGGGAACACCGGGGAGCTGTTTTTT.